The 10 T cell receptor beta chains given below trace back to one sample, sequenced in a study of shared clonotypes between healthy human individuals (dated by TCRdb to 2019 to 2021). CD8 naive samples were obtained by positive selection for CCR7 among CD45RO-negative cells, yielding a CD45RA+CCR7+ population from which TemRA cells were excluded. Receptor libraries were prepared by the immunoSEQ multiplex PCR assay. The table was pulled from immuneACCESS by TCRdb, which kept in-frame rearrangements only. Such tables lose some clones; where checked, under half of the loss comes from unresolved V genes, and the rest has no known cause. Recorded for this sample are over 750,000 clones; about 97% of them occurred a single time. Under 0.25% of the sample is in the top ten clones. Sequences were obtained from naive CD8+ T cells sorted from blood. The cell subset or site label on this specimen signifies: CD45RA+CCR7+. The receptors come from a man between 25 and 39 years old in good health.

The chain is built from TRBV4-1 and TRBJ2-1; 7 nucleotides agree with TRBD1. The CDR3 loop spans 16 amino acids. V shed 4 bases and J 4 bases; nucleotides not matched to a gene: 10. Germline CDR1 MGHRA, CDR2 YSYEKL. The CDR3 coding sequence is TGCGCCAGCAGCCCCGACCGGGACAGACTATACAATGAGCAGTTCTTC. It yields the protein CASSPDRDRLYNEQFF.

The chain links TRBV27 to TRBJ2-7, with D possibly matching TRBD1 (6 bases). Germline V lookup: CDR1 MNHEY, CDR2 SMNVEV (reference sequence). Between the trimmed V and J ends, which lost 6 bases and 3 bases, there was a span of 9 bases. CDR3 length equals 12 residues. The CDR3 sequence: CASRGRGYEQYF. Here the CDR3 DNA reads TGTGCCAGCAGGGGCAGGGGCTACGAGCAGTACTTC.

In DNA, the CDR3 is TGTGCCAGCAGTCCCAAGACCGGGACCGAAGAAGCTTTCTTT. As protein: CASSPKTGTEEAFF. This chain connects TRBV27 to TRBJ1-1; a possible D gene is TRBD1 (5 bases). Germline CDR1 and CDR2: MNHEY and SMNVEV (reference sequence). Trimming took 5 bases from V and 8 from J, leaving 18 bases between them. The CDR3 covers 14 residues.

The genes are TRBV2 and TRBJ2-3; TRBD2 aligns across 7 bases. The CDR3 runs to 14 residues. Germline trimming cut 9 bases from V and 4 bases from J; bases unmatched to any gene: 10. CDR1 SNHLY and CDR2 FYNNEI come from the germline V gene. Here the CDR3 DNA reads TGTGCCAGTACCGGAAGCGGGGAGTCAGATACGCAGTATTTT. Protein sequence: CASTGSGESDTQYF.

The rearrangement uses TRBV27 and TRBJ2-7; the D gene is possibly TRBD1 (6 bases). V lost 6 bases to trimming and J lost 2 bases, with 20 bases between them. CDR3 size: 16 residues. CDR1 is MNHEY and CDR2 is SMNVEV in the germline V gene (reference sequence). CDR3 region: CASSVGGAADTYEQYF. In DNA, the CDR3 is TGTGCCAGCAGCGTAGGGGGAGCGGCGGATACCTACGAGCAGTACTTC.

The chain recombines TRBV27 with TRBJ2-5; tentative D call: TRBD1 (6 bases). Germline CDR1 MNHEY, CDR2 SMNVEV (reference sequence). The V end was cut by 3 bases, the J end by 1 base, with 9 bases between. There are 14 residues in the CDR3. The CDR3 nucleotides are TGTGCCAGCAGTTTGGGGGCAGTCCAAGAGACCCAGTACTTC. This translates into CASSLGAVQETQYF.

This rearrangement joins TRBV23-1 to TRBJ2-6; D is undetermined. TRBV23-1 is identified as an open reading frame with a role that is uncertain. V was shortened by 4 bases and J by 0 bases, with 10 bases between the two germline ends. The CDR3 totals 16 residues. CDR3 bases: TGCGCCAGCAGTCTCATCCGAAGCTCTGGGGCCAACGTCCTGACTTTC. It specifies CASSLIRSSGANVLTF.

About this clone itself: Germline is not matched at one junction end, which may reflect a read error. This CDR3 is CASSLSTRDLLQGTQYF. CDR3 bases: TGCGCCAGCAGCTTGTCAACCCGGGACTTACTCCAAGGGACCCAGTACTTC. The chain employs TRBV5-1 and TRBJ2-5; D may be TRBD2 (6 bases). This CDR3 is built from 17 residues. Germline-derived CDR1 and CDR2 are SGHRS and YFSETQ.

CDR3 nucleotides: TGTGCCAGCAGCTTAATTGGAGGTGACGTCGATGAGCAGTTCTTC. This codes for CASSLIGGDVDEQFF. The genes are TRBV7-2 and TRBJ2-1, with D tentatively TRBD2 (5 bases). This CDR3 has 15 residues. Germline loops: CDR1 SGHTA, CDR2 FQGNSA. V was cut by 2 bases and J by 8 bases, with 16 bases left in between.

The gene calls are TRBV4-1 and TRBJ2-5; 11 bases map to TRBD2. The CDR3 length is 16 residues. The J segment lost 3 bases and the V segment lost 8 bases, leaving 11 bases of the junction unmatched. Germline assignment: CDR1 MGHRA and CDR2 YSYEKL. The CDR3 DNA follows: TGCGCCAGCTCTAGCTATTTGGGACTAGCGGAAGAGACCCAGTACTTC. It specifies CASSSYLGLAEETQYF.